This T cell receptor (beta chain) was identified in a study of T cell changes during pregnancy in multiple sclerosis. The germline CDR1 and CDR2 sequences are SGHRS and YFSETQ. Trimming took 4 bases from V and 2 from J; bases not matched to a gene: 1. The CDR3 loop spans 15 amino acids. The protocol was immunoSEQ multiplex PCR, while the TCRdb copy is restricted to in-frame clones and leaves out a portion. The sample comprises about 84,000 clones, 90% to 95% of which are singletons, and roughly 0.93% rests with the top ten. This clone was seen just once. The sample consisted of peripheral blood, taken in the second trimester of pregnancy. The origin of this receptor is a female donor in good health, enrolled as a control in a pregnancy study. The J gene is TRBJ2-1, the V gene TRBV5-1; 12 bases align to TRBD1. CDR3 loop: CASSGDRGPYNEQFF. The CDR3 DNA reads TGCGCCAGCAGCGGGGACAGGGGGCCCTACAATGAGCAGTTCTTC.